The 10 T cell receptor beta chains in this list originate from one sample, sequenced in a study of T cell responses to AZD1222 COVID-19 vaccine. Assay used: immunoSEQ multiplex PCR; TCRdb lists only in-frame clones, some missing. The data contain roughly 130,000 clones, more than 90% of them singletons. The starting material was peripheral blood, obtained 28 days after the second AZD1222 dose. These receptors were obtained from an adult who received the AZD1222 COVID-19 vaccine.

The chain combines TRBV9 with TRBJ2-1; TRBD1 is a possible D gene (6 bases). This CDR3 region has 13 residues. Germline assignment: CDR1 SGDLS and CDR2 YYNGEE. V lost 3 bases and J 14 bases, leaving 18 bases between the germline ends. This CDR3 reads CASSDTDRWGKFF. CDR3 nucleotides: TGTGCCAGCAGCGATACCGACAGGTGGGGGAAGTTCTTC.

CDR3 nucleotide sequence: TGTGCCAGCAGTTTAGGGAGCGGGAGAGGGAACAATGAGCAGTTCTTC. Protein product: CASSLGSGRGNNEQFF. V and J are TRBV27 and TRBJ2-1; 8 bases align to TRBD2. The V and J ends lost 2 bases and 5 bases, in that order; junction bases with no gene match: 8. Germline V gene data show CDR1 as MNHEY and CDR2 as SMNVEV (reference sequence). The CDR3 is 16 amino acids.

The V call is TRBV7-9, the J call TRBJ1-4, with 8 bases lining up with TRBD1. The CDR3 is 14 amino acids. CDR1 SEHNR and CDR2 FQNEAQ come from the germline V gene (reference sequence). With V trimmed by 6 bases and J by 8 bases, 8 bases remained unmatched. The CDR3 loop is CASSSGQAREKLFF. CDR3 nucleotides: TGTGCCAGCAGTTCGGGACAGGCCAGGGAAAAACTGTTTTTT.

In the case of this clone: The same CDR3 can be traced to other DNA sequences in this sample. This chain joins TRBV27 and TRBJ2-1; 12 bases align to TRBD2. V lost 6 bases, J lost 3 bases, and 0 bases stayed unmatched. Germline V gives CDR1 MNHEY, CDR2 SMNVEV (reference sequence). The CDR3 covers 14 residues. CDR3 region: CASRTSGSYNEQFF. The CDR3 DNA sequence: TGTGCCAGCAGGACTAGCGGGAGCTACAATGAGCAGTTCTTC.

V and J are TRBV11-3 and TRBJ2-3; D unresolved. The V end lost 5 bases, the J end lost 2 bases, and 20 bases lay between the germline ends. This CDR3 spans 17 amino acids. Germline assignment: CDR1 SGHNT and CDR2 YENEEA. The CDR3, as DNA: TGTGCCAGCAGCCCCAGACTCCTAATCTCCGCCACAGATACGCAGTATTTT. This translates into CASSPRLLISATDTQYF.

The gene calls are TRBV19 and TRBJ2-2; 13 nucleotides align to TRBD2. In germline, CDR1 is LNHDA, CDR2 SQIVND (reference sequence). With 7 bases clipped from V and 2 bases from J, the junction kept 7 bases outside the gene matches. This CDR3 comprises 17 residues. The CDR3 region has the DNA TGTGCCAGTACCAGGACTAGCGGGGGCCTCAACACCGGGGAGCTGTTTTTT. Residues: CASTRTSGGLNTGELFF.

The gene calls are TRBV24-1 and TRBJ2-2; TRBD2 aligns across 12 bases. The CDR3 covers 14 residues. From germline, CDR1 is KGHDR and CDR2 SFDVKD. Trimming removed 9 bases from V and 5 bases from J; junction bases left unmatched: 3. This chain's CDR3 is CATHGTSGTGELFF. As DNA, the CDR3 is TGTGCCACCCATGGGACTAGCGGGACCGGGGAGCTGTTTTTT.

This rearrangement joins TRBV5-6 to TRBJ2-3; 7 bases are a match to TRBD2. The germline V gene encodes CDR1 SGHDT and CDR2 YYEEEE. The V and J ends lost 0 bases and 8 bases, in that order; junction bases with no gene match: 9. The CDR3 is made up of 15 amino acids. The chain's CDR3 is CASSLATRRGGTQYF. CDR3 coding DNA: TGTGCCAGCAGCTTGGCGACGCGGCGCGGGGGTACGCAGTATTTT.

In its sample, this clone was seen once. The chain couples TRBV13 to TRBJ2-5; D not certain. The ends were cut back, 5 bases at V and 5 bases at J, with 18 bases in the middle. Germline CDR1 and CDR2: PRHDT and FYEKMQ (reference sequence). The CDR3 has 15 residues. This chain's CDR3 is CASSQRGIQSETQYF. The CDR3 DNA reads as TGTGCCAGCAGCCAAAGAGGAATCCAGAGCGAGACCCAGTACTTC.

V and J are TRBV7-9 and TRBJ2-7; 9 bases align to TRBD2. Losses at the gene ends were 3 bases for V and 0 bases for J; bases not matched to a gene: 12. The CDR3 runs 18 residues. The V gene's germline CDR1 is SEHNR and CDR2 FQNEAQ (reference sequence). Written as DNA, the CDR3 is TGTGCCAGCAGCTTCAACCTGCGGGAGGGGGCGCGCTCCTACGAGCAGTACTTC. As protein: CASSFNLREGARSYEQYF.